A single sample gave rise to the 22 T cell receptor beta chains below, sequenced in a study of technical replicates of blood from several donors. Sequenced by immunoSEQ multiplex PCR; TCRdb stores in-frame clones only, minus some. The sample records 60,000 to 65,000 clones, around 87% being singletons. Sequencing used PBMCs. The receptors originated from a human donor in good health. Some clones in this sample may be carry-over from other donors' samples.

The V gene is TRBV7-9, the J gene TRBJ1-1; weak D call: TRBD1 (5 bases). Germline loops: CDR1 SEHNR, CDR2 FQNEAQ (reference sequence). V dropped 5 bases and J dropped 4 bases, with 17 bases sitting between them. CDR3 length: 15 amino acids. CDR3 nucleotide sequence: TGTGCCAGCAGCCTCAGGAGGGGAATCGGCACTGAAGCTTTCTTT. This encodes CASSLRRGIGTEAFF.

This rearrangement joins TRBV18 to TRBJ2-5, with D perhaps TRBD2 (5 bases). The CDR3 covers 13 residues. Per the germline V gene, CDR1 is KGHSH and CDR2 is LQKENI. The V gene lost 2 bases and the J gene lost 1 base, with 5 bases spanning the gap. The CDR3 DNA follows: TGTGCCAGCTCACCAGAGGGCCAAGAGACCCAGTACTTC. It translates to CASSPEGQETQYF. The complete variable domain, with remaining parts taken from reference TRBV18 and TRBJ2-5, reads NAGVMQNPRHLVRRRGQEARLRCSPMKGHSHVYWYRQLPEEGLKFMVYLQKENIIDESGMPKERFSAEFPKEGPSILRIQQVVRGDSAAYFCASSPEGQETQYFGPGTRLLVL.

The chain carries TRBV27 and TRBJ1-1; D unclear. The CDR3 has 16 amino acids. Germline-derived CDR1 and CDR2 are MNHEY and SMNVEV (reference sequence). Between the trimmed V and J ends, which lost 5 bases and 5 bases, there was a span of 21 bases. The CDR3 is CASSLTITGPLTEAFF. The CDR3 nucleotides read TGTGCCAGCAGTCTAACCATAACGGGTCCATTGACTGAAGCTTTCTTT.

The chain uses TRBV11-1 and TRBJ2-4; TRBD2 matches at 14 bases. V gave up 5 bases and J gave up 0 bases; unmatched junction bases: 6. The CDR3 runs 18 residues. Germline assignment: CDR1 SGHAT and CDR2 FQDESV (reference sequence). The CDR3 region has the DNA TGTGCCAGCAGCCATGGGACTAGCGGGGGATTAGCCAAAAACATTCAGTACTTC. This codes for CASSHGTSGGLAKNIQYF.

The V call is TRBV9, the J call TRBJ1-2; D possibly corresponds to TRBD1 (6 bases). Germline V gene lookup returns CDR1 SGDLS and CDR2 YYNGEE. V shed 3 bases and J shed 5 bases, with 20 bases lying between them. This CDR3 contains 16 residues. CDR3 sequence reads: CASSGNRDTLRYGYTF. The CDR3 DNA sequence: TGTGCCAGCAGCGGTAACCGGGACACCCTTCGGTATGGCTACACCTTC.

This sequence joins TRBV9 and TRBJ1-2; 8 bases are shared with TRBD1. V lost 6 bases and J lost 8; bases outside the gene matches: 6. The length of the CDR3 is 12 residues. The germline V gene encodes CDR1 SGDLS and CDR2 YYNGEE. CDR3 protein: CASNRQGRGYTF. In DNA form, the CDR3 reads TGTGCCAGCAACCGACAGGGGCGAGGCTACACCTTC.

A few counts support this clone. V and J are TRBV9 and TRBJ1-4; 9 bases fit TRBD1. CDR3 length equals 20 residues. Per germline, CDR1 SGDLS and CDR2 YYNGEE. V gave up 0 bases and J gave up 0 bases; unmatched junction bases: 12. The chain's CDR3 is CASSVGRQGEYSTTNEKLFF. The CDR3 DNA reads TGTGCCAGCAGCGTAGGGAGACAGGGGGAATATTCTACAACTAATGAAAAACTGTTTTTT.

This chain uses TRBV18 with TRBJ2-3; 7 bases match TRBD1. From germline, CDR1 is KGHSH and CDR2 LQKENI. The ends lost 0 bases at V and 4 bases at J; junction bases unmatched: 10. The CDR3 totals 17 residues. The CDR3 spells CASSPPRRQGRADTQYF. The CDR3 bases are TGTGCCAGCTCACCACCGAGGAGACAGGGAAGAGCAGATACGCAGTATTTT.

J is TRBJ1-5 and V is TRBV5-1; no clear D gene. The CDR3 has 13 amino acids. Germline values: CDR1 SGHRS, CDR2 YFSETQ. V shed 5 bases and J shed 3 bases, with 9 bases lying between them. This chain's CDR3 is CASRFEDNQPQHF. CDR3 nucleotides: TGCGCCAGCAGGTTTGAGGACAATCAGCCCCAGCATTTT.

V usage is TRBV29-1 and J usage is TRBJ1-2; no reliable D call. The CDR3 contains 12 residues. Germline V gene lookup returns CDR1 SQVTM and CDR2 ANQGSEA. Trimming stripped 3 bases from V and 1 base from J, with 6 bases between. The chain's CDR3 is CSVDPINYGYTF. In DNA, the CDR3 is TGCAGCGTTGACCCCATTAACTATGGCTACACCTTC.

The V and J genes are TRBV4-3 and TRBJ2-1; a weak D match, TRBD1 (6 bases). V lost 4 bases, J lost 9 bases, and 16 bases lay in between. This CDR3 has 14 amino acids. In germline, CDR1 is LGHNA, CDR2 YSLEER. The CDR3 sequence is CASSPRGARSEQFF. Here the CDR3 DNA reads TGCGCCAGCAGCCCCAGGGGCGCTAGGAGTGAGCAGTTCTTC.

The chain joins TRBV27 to TRBJ2-7, with D possibly being TRBD1 (5 bases). Germline V gene sequence: CDR1 MNHEY, CDR2 SMNVEV (reference sequence). The CDR3 has 14 residues. With 3 bases removed from V and 1 base from J, the gap between germline ends came to 10 bases. CDR3 region: CASSLGSGSYEQYF. The CDR3 coding sequence is TGTGCCAGCAGTTTGGGGTCAGGGTCCTACGAGCAGTACTTC.

The V call is TRBV7-2, the J call TRBJ1-2; possible D gene TRBD1, 5 bases. This CDR3 comprises 14 residues. The germline V and J ends were trimmed by 1 base and 6 bases, with 12 bases remaining between them. Germline V gene data show CDR1 as SGHTA and CDR2 as FQGNSA. CDR3 residues: CASSLGQSIDGYTF. DNA for the CDR3: TGTGCCAGCAGCTTAGGACAGAGTATAGATGGCTACACCTTC.

This chain links TRBV9 with TRBJ2-5, with 9 bases aligning to TRBD2. The CDR3 consists of 16 residues. Trimming at V came to 4 bases and at J to 1 base, leaving 8 bases not matched to a gene. CDR1 is SGDLS, CDR2 YYNGEE, per germline. Written as DNA, the CDR3 is TGTGCCAGCAGCTCCCGCGGGGGGGCGCTCCAAGAGACCCAGTACTTC. Protein sequence: CASSSRGGALQETQYF.

CDR3 nucleotide sequence: TGTGCCAGCACCTCGGCGGGGTCCTACAATGAGCAGTTCTTC. Its protein is CASTSAGSYNEQFF. The rearrangement joins TRBV11-2 to TRBJ2-1; a weak D match, TRBD2 (6 bases). This CDR3 contains 14 residues. V lost 7 bases, J lost 1 base, and 11 bases lay in between. The germline CDR1 and CDR2 sequences are SGHAT and FQNNGV.

This rearrangement joins TRBV7-7 to TRBJ2-7; 9 nucleotides match TRBD2. The CDR3 sequence is 15 residues long. The junction had 11 bases not matched to a gene; V was cut back by 7 bases and J by 4 bases. CDR1 and CDR2 (germline): SSHAT, FNYEAQ (reference sequence). The CDR3 DNA reads TGTGCCAGCAAATCTAGCGGGGCAGTTAGGTACGAGCAGTACTTC. Translated: CASKSSGAVRYEQYF.

The chain has TRBV6-5 and TRBJ2-1; 14 bases are a match to TRBD2. The CDR3 spans 14 residues. After removal of 10 bases from V and 4 bases from J, the junction contained 3 bases not matched to a gene. In germline, CDR1 is MNHEY, CDR2 SVGAGI. The CDR3, as DNA: TGTGCCACCGGACTAGCGGGAGGATACAATGAGCAGTTCTTC. This gives the protein CATGLAGGYNEQFF.

This chain uses TRBV5-1 with TRBJ2-3; a possible D gene is TRBD2 (5 bases). The V and J ends lost 3 bases and 7 bases respectively, with 9 bases between them. Germline CDR1 and CDR2: SGHRS and YFSETQ. The CDR3 is 12 amino acids. The CDR3 sequence: CASSSTGNTQYF. For the CDR3, the DNA is TGCGCCAGCAGCTCCACCGGGAATACGCAGTATTTT.

The chain couples TRBV13 to TRBJ2-7; no clear D. CDR3 length: 13 amino acids. Per the germline V gene, CDR1 is PRHDT and CDR2 is FYEKMQ (reference sequence). Trimming pared 2 bases from V and 0 bases from J, leaving 5 bases between. For the CDR3, the DNA is TGTGCCAGCAGCTTAAGTAGCTCCTACGAGCAGTACTTC. Its translation: CASSLSSSYEQYF.

This chain connects TRBV7-2 to TRBJ1-2, with D maybe TRBD1 (5 bases). CDR1 and CDR2 from the germline V gene are SGHTA and FQGNSA. The CDR3 is 12 residues long. V was trimmed by 2 bases and J by 10 bases, leaving 11 bases between them. CDR3 sequence reads: CASSLSRVDYTF. Here the CDR3 DNA reads TGTGCCAGCAGCTTATCCAGGGTGGACTACACCTTC.

The gene calls are TRBV6-6 and TRBJ2-7; perhaps TRBD1 as D (7 bases). Trimming cost V 0 bases and J 3 bases, with 12 bases left between them. The germline V gene has CDR1 MNHNY and CDR2 SVGAGI (reference sequence). The CDR3 loop spans 15 amino acids. The CDR3 coding sequence is TGTGCCAGCAGTTACTCGAGACAGGGAGGCTACGAGCAGTACTTC. As protein: CASSYSRQGGYEQYF.

The rearrangement uses TRBV9 and TRBJ2-1, with TRBD2 matching over 7 bases. The CDR3 has 14 residues. V was clipped by 4 bases and J by 5 bases; unmatched bases: 6. The V gene's germline CDR1 is SGDLS and CDR2 YYNGEE. Here the CDR3 DNA reads TGTGCCAGCAGCACTCCGGGACTAAACAATGAGCAGTTCTTC. Translated, it gives CASSTPGLNNEQFF.